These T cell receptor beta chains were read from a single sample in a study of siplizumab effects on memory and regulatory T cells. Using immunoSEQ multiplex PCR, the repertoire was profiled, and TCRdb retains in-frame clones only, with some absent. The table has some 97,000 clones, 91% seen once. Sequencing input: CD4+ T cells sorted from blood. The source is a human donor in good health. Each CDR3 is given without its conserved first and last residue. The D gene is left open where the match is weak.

ASSFTGGGYGYT TRBJ1-2 12 TRBD1 TRBV7-2
ASSLGLAGSYNEQF TRBJ2-1 14 TRBD2 TRBV5-5
ASSFGGGTAGELF TRBJ2-2 13 NA TRBV7-3
ASSLGGLNTEAF TRBJ1-1 12 NA TRBV5-1
ASSALPGDEQY TRBJ2-7 11 NA TRBV19
ASGLTPSGNTGELF TRBJ2-2 14 NA TRBV12-5
ASSLSPSNTGELF TRBJ2-2 13 NA TRBV7-2
ASSPLGAGEQETQY TRBJ2-5 14 TRBD2 TRBV27
ASSRDGNQPQH TRBJ1-5 11 NA TRBV7-9
AWGQGTTGELF TRBJ2-2 11 TRBD1 TRBV30
ASSLAGTVYNEQF TRBJ2-1 13 NA TRBV7-2
ASSPGETQY TRBJ2-5 9 NA TRBV11-2
ASSTLSGANVLT TRBJ2-6 12 NA TRBV5-1
ASSPGQGGDEQF TRBJ2-1 12 TRBD1 TRBV5-4
ASSPTYQETQY TRBJ2-5 11 NA TRBV18
ASSPRQGSRGPLH TRBJ1-6 13 TRBD1 TRBV18
ASSLINSRAF TRBJ1-1 10 NA TRBV7-2
ASSRTEKETQY TRBJ2-5 11 NA TRBV9
ASSHPGGAYNEQF TRBJ2-1 13 TRBD1 TRBV14
ASSGGDRQSGNTIY TRBJ1-3 14 TRBD1 TRBV5-1
ASSRAWTGELF TRBJ2-2 11 NA TRBV14
ASSLVGTSGETQY TRBJ2-5 13 TRBD2 TRBV5-1
SGGNTDTQY TRBJ2-3 9 NA TRBV20-1
ASSPRTGSSSYNSPLH TRBJ1-6 16 TRBD1 TRBV9
ATAKGGIQY TRBJ2-4 9 NA TRBV6-1
ASSYGGPLEAF TRBJ1-1 11 NA TRBV6-5
ASSPFGTKVNQPQH TRBJ1-5 14 NA TRBV5-8
ASTPQGPYGYT TRBJ1-2 11 NA TRBV7-9
ASSPTGEGYGYT TRBJ1-2 12 NA TRBV18
AWSVQGPGANEKLF TRBJ1-4 14 NA TRBV30
ASSMKRGTTDTQY TRBJ2-3 13 NA TRBV19
ASSYGGRGDTQY TRBJ2-3 12 NA TRBV25-1
ASSPRQPEAF TRBJ1-1 10 NA TRBV18
ASSKGEETQY TRBJ2-5 10 NA TRBV5-4
ASSNDKGVQPQH TRBJ1-5 12 NA TRBV2
ASSPPVGTDTQY TRBJ2-3 12 NA TRBV18
ASSSGTGGAYEQY TRBJ2-7 13 TRBD1 TRBV7-2
ASSPAGGGNNEQF TRBJ2-1 13 NA TRBV28
ASSRGNEGDYT TRBJ1-2 11 TRBD1 TRBV19
ASKGDRGSYNEQF TRBJ2-1 13 TRBD1 TRBV5-4
ASSLSGGKMNTEAF TRBJ1-1 14 NA TRBV27
ASSPFGEQF TRBJ2-1 9 NA TRBV11-1
ASSRGTGGTDTQY TRBJ2-3 13 TRBD1 TRBV19
ASSLGGQGASYNSPLH TRBJ1-6 16 TRBD1 TRBV11-2
ASSLETYEQY TRBJ2-7 10 NA TRBV11-1
ASSPQKGAGETQY TRBJ2-5 13 TRBD1 TRBV4-3
ASSCYVVPQSRANVLT TRBJ2-6 16 NA TRBV7-7
ATRDSGGGQPQH TRBJ1-5 12 TRBD1 TRBV10-3
ASSPGTDNYGYT TRBJ1-2 12 NA TRBV18